This passage covers 26 T cell receptor beta chains from one sample sequenced in a study of cytomegalovirus exposure and HLA in healthy donors. Primers: 60 Vbeta forward and 13 Jbeta reverse. Assay used: immunoSEQ multiplex PCR; TCRdb lists only in-frame clones, some missing. The profile shows 200,000 to 250,000 clones, under 85% of them singletons. The sample consisted of PBMCs. All receptors come from a woman between 50 and 59 years old in good health and CMV-seropositive.

This chain uses TRBV5-8 with TRBJ1-5; perhaps TRBD1 as D (5 bases). Germline CDR1 and CDR2: SGHTS and YDEGEE. The CDR3 totals 13 residues. Deletions cut 4 bases from V and 6 bases from J, with 11 bases between. CDR3 residues: CASSRGGVQPQHF. CDR3 nucleotides: TGTGCCAGCAGCCGTGGGGGGGTTCAGCCCCAGCATTTT.

The chain uses TRBV28 and TRBJ1-1; D is perhaps TRBD1 (6 bases). Trimming stripped 6 bases from V and 3 bases from J, with 11 bases between. The germline gives CDR1 MDHEN, CDR2 SYDVKM. CDR3 length: 13 amino acids. The CDR3, as DNA: TGTGCCAGCAGCCTCCCAGGGGACACTGAAGCTTTCTTT. Amino acid sequence: CASSLPGDTEAFF. Complete variable domain (other parts from reference TRBV28 and TRBJ1-1): DVKVTQSSRYLVKRTGEKVFLECVQDMDHENMFWYRQDPGLGLRLIYFSYDVKMKEKGDIPEGYSVSREKKERFSLILESASTNQTSMYLCASSLPGDTEAFFGQGTRLTVV.

V usage is TRBV11-2 and J usage is TRBJ1-1; maybe TRBD1 (6 bases). The germline gives CDR1 SGHAT, CDR2 FQNNGV. Trimming left V 2 bases short and J 0 bases short, with 13 bases between. The CDR3 spans 16 residues. CDR3: CASSLFQGHLNTEAFF. In nucleotides, the CDR3 is TGTGCCAGCAGCTTATTTCAGGGACACCTGAACACTGAAGCTTTCTTT.

This chain uses TRBV4-1 with TRBJ1-2; a possible D gene is TRBD1 (6 bases). The germline gives CDR1 MGHRA, CDR2 YSYEKL. Trimming took 4 bases from V and 3 from J, leaving 30 bases between them. The CDR3 totals 20 residues. The CDR3: CASSREAAQGRGRGDYGYTF. CDR3 nucleotide sequence: TGCGCCAGCAGCCGAGAGGCCGCGCAGGGGAGGGGTAGGGGGGACTATGGCTACACCTTC.

This chain links TRBV20-1 with TRBJ2-3; D is unresolved. Looked up from germline, CDR1 is DFQATT and CDR2 is SNEGSKA (reference sequence). This CDR3 comprises 11 residues. The V gene lost 6 bases and the J gene lost 7 bases, with 11 bases spanning the gap. The CDR3 protein is CSAEFSNTQYF. The CDR3 DNA follows: TGCAGTGCCGAATTTAGCAATACGCAGTATTTT.

This clone was seen only once. V is TRBV15 and J is TRBJ1-1; no clear D. The germline gives CDR1 LNHNV, CDR2 YYDKDF (reference sequence). CDR3 size: 16 residues. Trimming cost V 1 base and J 0 bases, with 12 bases left between them. CDR3 sequence: CATSRGGRALNTEAFF. The CDR3, as DNA: TGTGCCACCAGCAGAGGAGGGCGGGCTCTGAACACTGAAGCTTTCTTT. The full variable domain, its missing parts supplied by reference TRBV15 and TRBJ1-1, is DAMVIQNPRYQVTQFGKPVTLSCSQTLNHNVMYWYQQKSSQAPKLLFHYYDKDFNNEADTPDNFQSRRPNTSFCFLDIRSPGLGDTAMYLCATSRGGRALNTEAFFGQGTRLTVV.

This chain joins TRBV5-1 and TRBJ1-6; the D is unclear. The CDR3 consists of 15 residues. Germline V CDR1 and CDR2: SGHRS, YFSETQ. Trimming pared 4 bases from V and 5 bases from J, leaving 13 bases between. CDR3 protein: CASSRTRPDNSPLHF. CDR3 DNA: TGCGCCAGCAGCCGAACTAGACCAGATAATTCACCCCTCCACTTT. Combining the CDR3 with reference TRBV5-1 and TRBJ1-6 gives the whole variable domain KAGVTQTPRYLIKTRGQQVTLSCSPISGHRSVSWYQQTPGQGLQFLFEYFSETQRNKGNFPGRFSGRQFSNSRSEMNVSTLELGDSALYLCASSRTRPDNSPLHFGNGTRLTVT.

As concerns this clone: The sample has other DNA sequences that encode this CDR3 too. The chain joins TRBV28 to TRBJ2-1; 9 bases are a match to TRBD1. Looked up from germline, CDR1 is MDHEN and CDR2 is SYDVKM. The J segment lost 7 bases and the V segment lost 10 bases, leaving 5 bases of the junction unmatched. This CDR3 contains 12 residues. This CDR3 reads CATRTGANEQFF. As DNA, the CDR3 is TGTGCCACCCGGACAGGGGCGAATGAGCAGTTCTTC.

This clone occurred a few times. The chain employs TRBV5-1 and TRBJ1-6; perhaps TRBD1 as D (5 bases). CDR1 SGHRS and CDR2 YFSETQ come from the germline V gene. The CDR3 length is 14 residues. V was trimmed by 4 bases and J by 7 bases, leaving 12 bases between them. The CDR3 spells CASSREGVNSPLHF. CDR3 nucleotide sequence: TGCGCCAGCAGCAGGGAAGGGGTGAATTCACCCCTCCACTTT.

The CDR3 spells CASSETWTGLTFF. CDR3 sequence (DNA): TGTGCCAGCAGTGAAACATGGACAGGGTTAACTTTCTTT. The chain joins TRBV6-1 to TRBJ1-1, with 8 bases identical to TRBD1. J was trimmed by 12 bases and V by 2 bases; bases with no gene match: 8. CDR3 size: 13 residues. CDR1 and CDR2 (germline): MNHNS, SASEGT.

This clone occurred a few times. CDR3 nucleotide sequence: TGTGCCAGCAGAAAACACCGGGAGGGCAATCAGCCCCAGCATTTT. The encoded protein is CASRKHREGNQPQHF. This chain uses TRBV6-5 with TRBJ1-5; D ambiguous. The germline CDR1 and CDR2 sequences are MNHEY and SVGAGI. The CDR3 runs to 15 residues. Trimming removed 6 bases from V and 2 bases from J, with 14 bases in between.

The chain links TRBV5-1 to TRBJ2-3; the D gene is possibly TRBD2 (5 bases). The germline V and J ends were trimmed by 3 bases and 8 bases, with 16 bases remaining between them. The germline CDR1 and CDR2 sequences are SGHRS and YFSETQ. The length of the CDR3 is 14 residues. Here the CDR3 reads CASSSPGYEGTQYF. Here the CDR3 DNA reads TGCGCCAGCAGCTCGCCGGGCTACGAGGGTACGCAGTATTTT.

The chain has TRBV2 and TRBJ2-3; 11 bases line up with TRBD2. CDR1 is SNHLY, CDR2 FYNNEI, per germline. The length of the CDR3 is 23 residues. Trimming cost V 6 bases and J 0 bases; bases outside gene matches: 26. CDR3 residues: CASRGPLAGEVSGGFSSTDTQYF. The CDR3 nucleotides read TGTGCCAGCAGGGGACCACTAGCGGGGGAGGTTAGCGGGGGTTTCTCTAGCACAGATACGCAGTATTTT.

The rearrangement joins TRBV21-1 to TRBJ2-6; no check of the table's D call, TRBD1, against the DNA was made. TRBV21-1 is given as a pseudogene. The CDR3 extends over 16 amino acids. CDR3 nucleotides: TGTGCCAGCATCTGGACAGGACACTCTGGGGCCAACGTCCTGACTTTC. It codes for CASIWTGHSGANVLTF.

The rearrangement joins TRBV18 to TRBJ1-2, with D uncertain. Trimming removed 6 bases from V and 7 bases from J, with 18 bases in between. The CDR3 is 14 amino acids. Per the germline V gene, CDR1 is KGHSH and CDR2 is LQKENI. The DNA of the CDR3 is TGTGCCAGCTCCCCAATCGGAGACCGCAGTGGCTACACCTTC. It yields the protein CASSPIGDRSGYTF.

V is TRBV30 and J is TRBJ2-5; D perhaps matches TRBD2 (8 bases). From germline, CDR1 is GTSNPN and CDR2 SVGIG (reference sequence). This CDR3 spans 16 amino acids. The V end was cut by 1 base, the J end by 1 base, with 16 bases between. CDR3 sequence reads: CAWSGTGAGGQETQYF. The CDR3 coding sequence is TGTGCCTGGAGTGGGACAGGCGCGGGGGGCCAAGAGACCCAGTACTTC.

The rearrangement uses TRBV4-1 and TRBJ1-5, with D possibly being TRBD1 (5 bases). V lost 4 bases, J lost 5 bases, and 12 bases lay in between. The CDR3 runs 14 residues. Germline CDR1 is MGHRA and CDR2 is YSYEKL. The CDR3 DNA is TGCGCCAGCAGCCCCCAGGGTTCCCATCAGCCCCAGCATTTT. Its protein product is CASSPQGSHQPQHF.

The chain links TRBV4-1 to TRBJ1-4; a possible D gene is TRBD1 (6 bases). This CDR3 is 16 amino acids long. The ends were cut back, 1 base at V and 3 bases at J, with 12 bases in the middle. Germline V gives CDR1 MGHRA, CDR2 YSYEKL. This chain's CDR3 is CASSQVYYRANEKLFF. CDR3 nucleotides: TGCGCCAGCAGCCAAGTGTATTACAGGGCTAATGAAAAACTGTTTTTT.

The rearrangement joins TRBV7-9 to TRBJ2-7; TRBD1 is a possible D gene (6 bases). CDR1 and CDR2 from the germline V gene are SEHNR and FQNEAQ (reference sequence). Trimming removed 5 bases at V and 1 base at J, with 18 bases between. The CDR3 consists of 16 residues. In DNA, the CDR3 is TGTGCCAGCAGCCCGAAACAACAGGGATTTTCCTACGAGCAGTACTTC. Residues: CASSPKQQGFSYEQYF.

The genes are TRBV5-1 and TRBJ1-1, with D maybe TRBD1 (5 bases). V lost 4 bases and J 4 bases, leaving 11 bases between the germline ends. This CDR3 is 13 amino acids long. Germline V CDR1 and CDR2: SGHRS, YFSETQ. The CDR3 region has the DNA TGCGCCAGCAGCCAAGGCGGGGGCACTGAAGCTTTCTTT. This gives the protein CASSQGGGTEAFF.

The chain combines TRBV5-4 with TRBJ1-3; no definite D call. The germline V and J ends were trimmed by 4 bases and 0 bases, with 11 bases remaining between them. Germline V gene lookup returns CDR1 SGHNT and CDR2 YYREEE (reference sequence). The CDR3 extends over 15 amino acids. CDR3 sequence (DNA): TGTGCCAGCAGCGCGGGAATATCCTCTGGAAACACCATATATTTT. It specifies CASSAGISSGNTIYF.

The J gene is TRBJ1-2, the V gene TRBV7-8; 7 bases map to TRBD1. V lost 5 bases and J lost 5; bases outside the gene matches: 2. The germline V gene encodes CDR1 SGHVS and CDR2 FQNEAQ. The CDR3 covers 12 residues. CDR3 sequence: CASSLQGYGYTF. The CDR3 bases are TGTGCCAGCAGCCTACAGGGGTATGGCTACACCTTC.

The V call is TRBV29-1, the J call TRBJ2-6; possible D gene TRBD1, 5 bases. Germline V gives CDR1 SQVTM, CDR2 ANQGSEA. The V end was cut by 2 bases, the J end by 0 bases, with 11 bases between. This CDR3 has 16 amino acids. In nucleotides, the CDR3 is TGCAGCGTTGAACAGGGCAGACTCTCTGGGGCCAACGTCCTGACTTTC. It translates to CSVEQGRLSGANVLTF.

This chain uses TRBV19 with TRBJ1-5; D is possibly TRBD1 (5 bases). This CDR3 has 16 residues. Trimming stripped 4 bases from V and 7 bases from J, with 20 bases between. The germline V gene encodes CDR1 LNHDA and CDR2 SQIVND (reference sequence). CDR3 sequence: CASSRDPRGYGQPQHF. CDR3 nucleotides: TGTGCCAGTAGTAGAGACCCCCGGGGGTACGGGCAGCCCCAGCATTTT.

The chain employs TRBV19 and TRBJ1-1; no definite D call. V was shortened by 10 bases and J by 0 bases, with 18 bases between the two germline ends. The V gene's germline CDR1 is LNHDA and CDR2 SQIVND (reference sequence). The CDR3 covers 15 residues. CDR3 bases: TGTGCCACCAGGCCCTTGGGAGAAATGAACACTGAAGCTTTCTTT. This encodes CATRPLGEMNTEAFF. Full variable domain (remainder filled in from reference TRBV19 and TRBJ1-1): DGGITQSPKYLFRKEGQNVTLSCEQNLNHDAMYWYRQDPGQGLRLIYYSQIVNDFQKGDIAEGYSVSREKKESFPLTVTSAQKNPTAFYLCATRPLGEMNTEAFFGQGTRLTVV.

The chain links TRBV19 to TRBJ1-4; unclear D gene. This CDR3 is built from 14 residues. V lost 1 base, J lost 8 bases, and 11 bases lay in between. Germline V gene data show CDR1 as LNHDA and CDR2 as SQIVND (reference sequence). This CDR3 is CASSIGSSGEKLFF. CDR3 in DNA: TGTGCCAGTAGTATAGGAAGCTCCGGGGAAAAACTGTTTTTT.